The following is a T cell receptor beta chain sequence with its context. The source of the sample is a study of blood T cell repertoires in COVID-19. Background on the study: The United States, Italy and Spain provided the acute and convalescent COVID-19 samples. Sources were T cells, B-cell-depleted T cells, or PBMCs; the material itself was cDNA or gDNA.

As handled by the study authors: For nucleated cells, counts were estimated from reference gene primer amplification. Here immunoSEQ multiplex PCR was the method, and the copy in TCRdb shows in-frame clones only, minus some. For V, J and clone size, that table is used; D and trimming come from the DNA. The table records 150,000 to 190,000 clones, 80% to 90% of them present only once. This CDR3 region has 14 residues. The V gene end was trimmed by 7 bases and the J gene end by 7 bases; junction bases not matched to a gene: 9. The germline V gene encodes CDR1 MNHEY and CDR2 SMNVEV (reference sequence).

Sequenced: PBMCs or T cells enriched from blood (not recorded which). This receptor was identified in a man aged 50 to 60 who had recovered from COVID-19. The rearrangement joins TRBV27 to TRBJ1-4; 7 bases are a match to TRBD1. The CDR3: CASKQATGSEKLFF. The CDR3 DNA sequence: TGTGCCAGCAAGCAGGCGACAGGGAGTGAAAAACTGTTTTTT. The whole variable domain, remainder taken from reference TRBV27 and TRBJ1-4, is EAQVTQNPRYLITVTGKKLTVTCSQNMNHEYMSWYRQDPGLGLRQIYYSMNVEVTDKGDVPEGYKVSRKEKRNFPLILESPSPNQTSLYFCASKQATGSEKLFFGSGTQLSVL.